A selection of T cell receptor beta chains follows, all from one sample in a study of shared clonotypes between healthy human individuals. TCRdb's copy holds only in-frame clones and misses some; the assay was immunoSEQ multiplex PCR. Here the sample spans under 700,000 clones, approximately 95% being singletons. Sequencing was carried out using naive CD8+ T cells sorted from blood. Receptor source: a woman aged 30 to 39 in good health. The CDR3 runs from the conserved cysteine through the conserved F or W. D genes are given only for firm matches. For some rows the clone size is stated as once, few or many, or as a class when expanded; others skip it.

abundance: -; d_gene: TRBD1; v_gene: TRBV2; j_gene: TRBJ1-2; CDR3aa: CASSGQGVSGYTF; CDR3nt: TGTGCCAGCAGTGGACAGGGGGTGAGTGGCTACACCTTC
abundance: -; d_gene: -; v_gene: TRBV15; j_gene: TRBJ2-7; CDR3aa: CATSRDLGSAVYEQYF; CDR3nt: TGTGCCACCAGCAGAGATCTAGGGAGTGCGGTCTACGAGCAGTACTTC
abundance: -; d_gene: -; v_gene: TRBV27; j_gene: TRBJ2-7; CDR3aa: CASSFGGAGEQYF; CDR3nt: TGTGCCAGCAGTTTCGGGGGAGCCGGTGAGCAGTACTTC
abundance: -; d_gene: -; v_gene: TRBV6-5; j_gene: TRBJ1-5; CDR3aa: CASSPLAGSNQPQHF; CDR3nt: TGTGCCAGCAGTCCCCTGGCAGGAAGCAATCAGCCCCAGCATTTT
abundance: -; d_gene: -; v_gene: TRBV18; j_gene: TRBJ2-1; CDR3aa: CASSPRPGPGPNEQFF; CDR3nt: TGTGCCAGCTCACCACGACCGGGACCAGGCCCCAATGAGCAGTTCTTC
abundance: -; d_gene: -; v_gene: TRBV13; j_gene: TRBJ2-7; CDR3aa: CASSWSDEQYF; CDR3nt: TGTGCCAGCAGCTGGTCTGACGAGCAGTACTTC
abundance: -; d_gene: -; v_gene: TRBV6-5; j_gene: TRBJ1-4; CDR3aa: CASSYGTGSGEKLFF; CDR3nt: TGTGCCAGCAGTTACGGCACAGGGTCGGGGGAAAAACTGTTTTTT
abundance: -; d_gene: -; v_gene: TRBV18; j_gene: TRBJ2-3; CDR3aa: CASSPGSTDTQYF; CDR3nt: TGTGCCAGCTCACCAGGCAGCACAGATACGCAGTATTTT
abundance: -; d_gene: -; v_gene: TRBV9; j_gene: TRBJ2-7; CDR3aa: CASSGPSATYEQYF; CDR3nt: TGTGCCAGCAGCGGCCCTAGCGCAACCTACGAGCAGTACTTC
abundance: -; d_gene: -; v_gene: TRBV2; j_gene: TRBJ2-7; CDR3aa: CASSPRGLRNEQYF; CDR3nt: TGTGCCAGCAGTCCGAGGGGCCTAAGGAACGAGCAGTACTTC
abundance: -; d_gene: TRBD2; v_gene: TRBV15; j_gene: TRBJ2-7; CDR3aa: CATGETGGIPGNEQYF; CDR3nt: TGTGCCACCGGGGAGACGGGAGGTATCCCCGGGAACGAGCAGTACTTC
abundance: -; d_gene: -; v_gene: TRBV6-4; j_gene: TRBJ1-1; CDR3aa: CASSESPTLNTEAFF; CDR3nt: TGTGCCAGCAGTGAATCCCCGACTTTGAACACTGAAGCTTTCTTT
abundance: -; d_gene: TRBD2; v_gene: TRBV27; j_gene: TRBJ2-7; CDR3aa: CASGIAGVYEQYF; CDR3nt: TGTGCCAGCGGTATAGCGGGAGTTTACGAGCAGTACTTC
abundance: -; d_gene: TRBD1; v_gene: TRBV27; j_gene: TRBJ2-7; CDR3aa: CASSPGTGGKNEQYF; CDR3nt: TGTGCCAGCAGCCCAGGGACAGGGGGCAAGAACGAGCAGTACTTC
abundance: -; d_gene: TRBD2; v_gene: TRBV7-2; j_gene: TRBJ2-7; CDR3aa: CASSLAPGLAEYEQYF; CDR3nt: TGTGCCAGCAGCTTAGCCCCGGGACTAGCAGAGTACGAGCAGTACTTC
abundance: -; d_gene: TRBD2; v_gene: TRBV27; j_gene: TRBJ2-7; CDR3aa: CASSPLAGDPYEQYF; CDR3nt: TGTGCCAGCAGTCCACTAGCGGGAGATCCCTACGAGCAGTACTTC
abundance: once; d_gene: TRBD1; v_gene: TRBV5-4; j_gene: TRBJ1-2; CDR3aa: CASSSGQGTYGYTF; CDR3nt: TGTGCCAGCAGCTCGGGACAGGGAACCTATGGCTACACCTTC
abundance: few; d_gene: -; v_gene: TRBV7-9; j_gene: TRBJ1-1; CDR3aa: CASRSNFEAFF; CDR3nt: TGTGCCAGCAGGTCCAACTTTGAAGCTTTCTTT
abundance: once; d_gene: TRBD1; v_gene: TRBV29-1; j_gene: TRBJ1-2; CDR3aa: CSVAGDSSYGYTF; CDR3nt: TGCAGCGTTGCCGGGGACAGCAGCTATGGCTACACCTTC
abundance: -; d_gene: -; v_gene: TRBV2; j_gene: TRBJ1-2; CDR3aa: CASMLGNYGYTF; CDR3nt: TGTGCCAGCATGTTGGGGAACTATGGCTACACCTTC
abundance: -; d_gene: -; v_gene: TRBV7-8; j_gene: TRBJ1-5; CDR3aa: CASSYSSSHQPQHF; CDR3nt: TGTGCCAGCAGTTACTCATCTTCCCATCAGCCCCAGCATTTT
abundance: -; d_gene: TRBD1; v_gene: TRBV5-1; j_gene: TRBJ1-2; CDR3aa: CASSSLSDREDYYGYTF; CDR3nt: TGCGCCAGCAGTTCGCTATCCGACAGGGAGGATTACTATGGCTACACCTTC
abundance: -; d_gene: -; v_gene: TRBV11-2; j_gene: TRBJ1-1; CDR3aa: CASSLGGLTMNTEAFF; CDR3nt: TGTGCCAGCAGCTTAGGTGGGCTAACAATGAACACTGAAGCTTTCTTT
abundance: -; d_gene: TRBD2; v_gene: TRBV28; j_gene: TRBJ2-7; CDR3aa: CASSTGTSVSEQYF; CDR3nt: TGTGCCAGCAGTACCGGGACTAGCGTCAGCGAGCAGTACTTC
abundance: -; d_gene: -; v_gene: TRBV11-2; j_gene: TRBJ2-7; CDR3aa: CASSLGGPEYYEQYF; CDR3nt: TGTGCCAGCAGCCTCGGCGGCCCCGAGTACTACGAGCAGTACTTC
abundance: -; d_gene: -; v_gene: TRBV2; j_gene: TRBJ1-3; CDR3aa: CASSRGSSGNTIYF; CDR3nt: TGTGCCAGCAGTCGTGGGAGCTCTGGAAACACCATATATTTT
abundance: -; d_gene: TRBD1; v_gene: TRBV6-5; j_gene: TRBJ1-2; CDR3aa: CATASGGIGNYGYTF; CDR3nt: TGTGCCACAGCGTCAGGGGGGATAGGGAACTATGGCTACACCTTC
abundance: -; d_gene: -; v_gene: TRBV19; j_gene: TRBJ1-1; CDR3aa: CATGWDGTEAFF; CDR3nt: TGTGCCACCGGTTGGGACGGGACTGAAGCTTTCTTT
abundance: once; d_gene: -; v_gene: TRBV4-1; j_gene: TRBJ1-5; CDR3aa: CASSQAAGALNQPQHF; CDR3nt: TGCGCCAGCAGCCAAGCGGCAGGGGCCCTAAATCAGCCCCAGCATTTT
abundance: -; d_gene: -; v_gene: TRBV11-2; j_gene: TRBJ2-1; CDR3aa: CASSPERDNEQFF; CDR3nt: TGTGCCAGCAGCCCGGAGCGGGACAATGAGCAGTTCTTC